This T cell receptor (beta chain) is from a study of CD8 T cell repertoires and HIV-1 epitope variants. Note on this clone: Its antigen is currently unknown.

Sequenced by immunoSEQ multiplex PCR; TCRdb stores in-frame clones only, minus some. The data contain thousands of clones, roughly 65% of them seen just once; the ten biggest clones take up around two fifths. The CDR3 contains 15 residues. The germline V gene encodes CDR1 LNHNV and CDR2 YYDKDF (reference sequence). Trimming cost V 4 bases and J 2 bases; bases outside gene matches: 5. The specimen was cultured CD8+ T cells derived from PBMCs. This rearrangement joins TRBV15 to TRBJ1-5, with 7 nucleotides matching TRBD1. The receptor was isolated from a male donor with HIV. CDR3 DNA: TGTGCCACCAGCAATTCCGGACAGGGCAATCAGCCCCAGCATTTT. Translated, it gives CATSNSGQGNQPQHF.